This TCR beta chain was recorded in a study of shared clonotypes between healthy human individuals. Study results and caveats: In contrast to clonotypes shared by all four donors, non-shared clonotypes had lower generation probabilities.

Germline loops: CDR1 WNHNN, CDR2 SYGVQD (reference sequence). This CDR3 region has 13 residues. Between the trimmed V and J ends, which lost 2 bases and 4 bases, there was a span of 6 bases. All donors were Caucasian adults living in Nashville, Tennessee. Genomic DNA (from each subset) was split evenly across several immunoSEQ plates. Measured with immunoSEQ multiplex PCR; TCRdb has only the in-frame clones, and not every one. This sample has about a million clones, with about three quarters found just once. This clone was observed at least ten times. The antigen is undetermined. The J gene is TRBJ2-4, the V gene TRBV10-1; TRBD1 is a possible D gene (6 bases). The sample taken for sequencing was memory CD4+ T cells sorted from blood. Subset defined: CD45RA-negative fraction. The receptor comes from a man aged 18-30 years in good health. The CDR3 spells CASSEGQKNIQYF. The CDR3 bases are TGCGCCAGCAGTGAGGGACAGAAAAACATTCAGTACTTC.